This TCR beta chain was profiled in a study of CD8+ T cells in alopecia areata. General study points: Resident alphabeta T-cell populations of normal skin are likewise subject to sequencing in scalp samples. Clonality in the scalp and expanded CD8+ clones ranked among the top 100 were significantly decreased by tofacitinib.

Germline loops: CDR1 SGHTA, CDR2 FQGNSA. J gave up 5 bases and V 4 bases, and 16 bases lay outside the gene matches. CDR3 length equals 19 residues. This sample's treatment: oral pan-JAK inhibitor, 5-10 mg twice daily. From PBMCs, CD4+ and CD8+ T cells were sorted. cDNA serving as the sequencing template came from extracted, reverse transcribed RNA. Method: immunoSEQ multiplex PCR; TCRdb's copy keeps in-frame clones and lacks some. Among 200,000 or so clones listed, roughly 40% were seen once. This clone appeared a few times. Its antigen remains unknown. The source of this sequence is a human donor with alopecia areata. V usage is TRBV7-2 and J usage is TRBJ2-7, with TRBD2 matching 14 bases. This specimen was CD4+ T cells sorted from blood, taken at approximately week 37, from a patient treated with tofacitinib. The CDR3 nucleotides read TGTGCCAGCAGCTATCGGGGGACTAGCGGGAGTCCGCCCTGGAACGAGCAGTACTTC. It is translated as CASSYRGTSGSPPWNEQYF.